The clone carrying this TCR beta chain was detected only once. Antigen: not known. The data stem from a study of cytomegalovirus exposure and HLA in healthy donors. Study context: Falling in the Caucasian-associated ancestry cluster were 81% of around 370 genotyped donors.

In the PCR, 60 Vbeta and 13 Jbeta primers were used. Clones were read by immunoSEQ multiplex PCR, and TCRdb kept only the in-frame ones, dropping some. Of approximately 76,000 clones listed, 60% to 75% are singletons. Study conclusions and caveats: Only CMV serostatus was available as immune exposure information. With later analysis, a missense DCLRE1C variant became linked to TCR beta V- and J-gene trimming. It was reported that the classifier diagnosed cytomegalovirus status with high specificity and sensitivity in both the original and validation cohorts.

Germline V gene data show CDR1 as LGHNA and CDR2 as YSLEER. The CDR3 totals 15 residues. The V and J ends lost 1 base and 13 bases respectively, with 19 bases between them. The chain has TRBV4-3 and TRBJ2-2; D is perhaps TRBD2 (6 bases). The sequenced sample consisted of PBMCs. This sequence was found in a middle-aged woman in good health and CMV-seropositive. The CDR3, as DNA: TGCGCCAGCAGCCAAGGCGGACTACAGGATGGCTGGCTGTTTTTT. It specifies CASSQGGLQDGWLFF.